The sequence of this TCR beta chain was determined in a study of technical replicates of blood from several donors. The CDR3 loop spans 15 amino acids. CDR1 and CDR2 (germline): MGHRA, YSYEKL. Germline trimming cut 2 bases from V and 6 bases from J; bases unmatched to any gene: 6. Data came from immunoSEQ multiplex PCR; TCRdb stores just in-frame clones and leaves some out. The top ten clones hold around 0.27% of a sample with approximately 85,000 clones, around 92% of them seen once. Sequencing was carried out using T cells isolated from PBMCs. The genes are TRBV4-1 and TRBJ2-3, with 9 bases lining up with TRBD2. The receptor comes from a human donor in good health. CDR3 in amino acids: CASSQSGTSFDTQYF. Here the CDR3 DNA reads TGCGCCAGCAGCCAATCCGGGACTAGCTTTGATACGCAGTATTTT.